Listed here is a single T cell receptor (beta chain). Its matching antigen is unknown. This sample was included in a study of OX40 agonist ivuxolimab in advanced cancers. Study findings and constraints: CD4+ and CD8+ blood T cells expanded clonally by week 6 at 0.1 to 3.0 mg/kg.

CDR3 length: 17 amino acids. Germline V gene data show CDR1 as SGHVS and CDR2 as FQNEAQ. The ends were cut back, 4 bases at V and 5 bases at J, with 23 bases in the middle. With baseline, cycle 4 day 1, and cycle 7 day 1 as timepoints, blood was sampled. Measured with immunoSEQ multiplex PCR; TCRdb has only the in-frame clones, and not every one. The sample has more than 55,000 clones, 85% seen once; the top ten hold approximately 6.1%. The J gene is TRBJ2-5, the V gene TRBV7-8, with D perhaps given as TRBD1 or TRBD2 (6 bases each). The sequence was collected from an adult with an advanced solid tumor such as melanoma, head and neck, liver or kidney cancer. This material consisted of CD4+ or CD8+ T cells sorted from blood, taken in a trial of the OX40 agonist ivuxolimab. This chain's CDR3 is CASSSTLRQAAGETQYF. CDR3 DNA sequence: TGTGCCAGCAGCTCGACTCTCCGACAGGCTGCGGGGGAGACCCAGTACTTC. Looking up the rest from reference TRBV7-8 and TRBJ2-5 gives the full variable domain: GAGVSQSPRYKVAKRGQDVALRCDPISGHVSLFWYQQALGQGPEFLTYFQNEAQLDKSGLPSDRFFAERPEGSVSTLKIQRTQQEDSAVYLCASSSTLRQAAGETQYFGPGTRLLVL.